This T cell receptor beta chain was sequenced during a study of T-cell reconstitution after alpha-beta-depleted transplantation in children. The table lists this clonotype with many counts. Preparation of the TCRbeta library was carried out with unique molecular identifiers. MiXCR, run by TCRdb on the PCR reads, gives a single entry per CDR3 protein. Of under 300,000 distinct CDR3 sequences in the sample, 7.5% to 10% were seen once. The germline gives CDR1 LNHNV, CDR2 YYDKDF (reference sequence). V shed 3 bases and J shed 4 bases, with 12 bases lying between them. The CDR3 runs 15 residues. The material was PBMCs from the stem cell graft donor, obtained from the stem cell graft. The receptor's source is a human donor who donated a stem cell graft to a child with SCID. V gene TRBV15 combines with J gene TRBJ1-4; D uncertain. The CDR3 sequence is CATSRLGVDNEKLFF. The CDR3 coding sequence is TGTGCCACCAGCAGGTTGGGAGTAGATAATGAAAAACTGTTTTTT.